This paragraph reports one T cell receptor (beta chain). The target antigen is unknown. This clone may be a read error of a much larger clone one base away. The sample is drawn from a study of blood T cells in healthy people across ages. Notes on the study in general: Long-lived and aged donors differed, with more naive CD4+ cells and higher diversity in the long-lived.

CDR3 length: 15 residues. Germline V gene lookup returns CDR1 DFQATT and CDR2 SNEGSKA (reference sequence). The authors ran a second PCR of roughly 6 to 12 cycles using a sample-barcoded 5' primer and a J-beta primer mix. One entry per CDR3 protein results from TCRdb running MiXCR on the 5' RACE reads. The sample lists under 2 million distinct CDR3 sequences, 30% to 35% occurring once. This chain links TRBV20-1 with TRBJ2-3; 9 bases fit TRBD2. Sequences were obtained from blood. The sequence was collected from a woman in her thirties in good health. The chain's CDR3 is CSATRLAGSTDTRYF. The DNA for the CDR3 is TGCAGTGCAACCAGGCTAGCGGGGAGCACAGATACGCGGTATTTT.